This T cell receptor (beta chain) was sequenced in a study of shared clonotypes between healthy human individuals (dated by TCRdb to 2020 to 2022). General notes on the study: A few men and two women, aged 18 to 49 years, made up the cohort. To estimate repertoire size and how much clonotypes are shared between individuals, the study performed deep sequencing of blood TCR repertoires from a few healthy adults. Different laboratories and diverse techniques were used to prepare libraries and sequence TCR repertoires, to increase sequencing depth and limit assay-specific biases. For each donor, three plates each were used for CD4 naive and CD4 memory, two plates were used for CD8 naive, and one plate was used for CD8 memory. Between about 0.94 and 8.9 billion PBMCs per donor were obtained by leukapheresis. The paper's findings and limits, for the study overall: Sampling was restricted to blood, and TCR repertoires in tissues likely differ from the TCR repertoires found in blood. Across several donors, 4.5% to 6.5% of naive CD4, roughly 3.5% of naive CD8, roughly 2.2% of memory CD4, and approximately 0.42% of memory CD8 clonotypes were shared. Larger estimated clonotype richness was generally found for naive subsets than for memory subsets. Based on pairwise subsampling, the degree of clonotype sharing among donors was expected to be affected by sequencing depth. Compared with non-shared clonotypes, clonotypes shared by all four sorted-subset donors had higher generation probabilities. Incomplete sequencing was indicated by rarefaction of sorted-subset datasets, despite the large sequencing depth. The genetic and exposure-history diversity represented was limited by the small number of donors.

Healthy HIV-negative adults with no recently reported acute infections or vaccinations were included as donors. Every donor was a Caucasian adult residing in Nashville, Tennessee, USA. CD4+ T cells were enriched through magnetic negative selection, after which naive cells were positively selected on CD45RA and the remaining negative fraction served as the memory subset. Blood was obtained by leukapheresis, after which PBMCs were separated by Ficoll-Histopaque density gradient centrifugation and cryopreserved in liquid nitrogen vapor phase. Analytical flow cytometry was used to check the purity and quantity of each magnetically sorted T cell population. Genomic DNA was isolated from every sorted fraction and measured by UV absorbance on a Nanodrop 2000c. Using the deep immunoSEQ assay, TCR CDR3 regions were amplified from genomic DNA by multiplex PCR. For each cell subset, the extracted genomic DNA was distributed evenly across all wells of several immunoSEQ 96-well plates, and each plate served as one replicate. For sorted subsets, about 200 ng genomic DNA, equal to 25,000 to 35,000 T cell genomes, was loaded into each replicate PCR. Purified libraries were quantified with a Qubit 3.0 fluorometer, sized on a Bioanalyzer 2100, and re-quantified with the KAPA Library Quantification kit. Every immunoSEQ 96-well plate was sequenced on a dedicated single-read 150-cycle Illumina NextSeq 550 flow cell. The paper's data handling went like this. Because the immunoSEQ output held only junctional sequences and lacked quality scores, the filtering could not match the filtering applied to full-length reads. Sequences were annotated with PyIR, a Python wrapper for IgBLAST v1.9, and V/J genes and CDR3 were assigned using IMGT germline references. Reads with weak V/J assignments (E-value above 1e-6), missing CDR3, stop codons, out-of-frame junctions, or ambiguous translated residues were removed. A V3J clonotype was defined by an identical inferred V gene, J gene, and CDR3 amino acid sequence. Percentage overlap between repertoires was calculated by dividing the number of shared unique clonotypes by the size of the smaller repertoire. Three approaches were used to assess repertoire richness: RTK rarefaction, the Chao1 estimator, and Recon v2.1 estimates of unobserved clonotypes. Generation probabilities were computed with OLGA for all TCRbeta clonotypes obtained by the gDNA method from several donors. TCRdb stores this immuneACCESS table with in-frame sequences only. Part of the clones is absent; in the studies checked, under half of the shortfall reflects unresolved V genes, and no reason is known for the rest. V, J and clone size are those of that table, while D and trimming were read from the DNA. The sample table records approximately 2.5 million clones; 80% to 95% of these occur just once. The leading ten clones occupy roughly 0.39% of the sample.

Note on this clone: This clone's antigen is unknown. No base qualities exist here, and no much larger clone lies one base off it.

The TCR sequence derives from a man aged 18 to 29 in good health. Some clones in this sample may be carry-over from other donors' samples. Sequencing was performed on naive CD4+ T cells from PBMCs. The cell subset or site label of this sample denotes: CD45RA+ positively selected.

The sequenced DNA is TGTGCCAGCAGTGACGAGGCGGGTGGGTTTGAGCAGTTCTTC. It encodes CASSDEAGGFEQFF. The V gene is TRBV6-4 and the J gene is TRBJ2-1; D gene: possibly TRBD2, on 5 matching bases. Trimming removed 2 bases from V and 9 bases from J, leaving 14 bases between the germline ends. The CDR3 has 14 amino acids, counting the end cysteine and phenylalanine. Of all the DNA, just the CDR3 is kept, 42 bases in frame from base 1. The germline V gene provides CDR1 MRHNA and CDR2 SNTAGT.